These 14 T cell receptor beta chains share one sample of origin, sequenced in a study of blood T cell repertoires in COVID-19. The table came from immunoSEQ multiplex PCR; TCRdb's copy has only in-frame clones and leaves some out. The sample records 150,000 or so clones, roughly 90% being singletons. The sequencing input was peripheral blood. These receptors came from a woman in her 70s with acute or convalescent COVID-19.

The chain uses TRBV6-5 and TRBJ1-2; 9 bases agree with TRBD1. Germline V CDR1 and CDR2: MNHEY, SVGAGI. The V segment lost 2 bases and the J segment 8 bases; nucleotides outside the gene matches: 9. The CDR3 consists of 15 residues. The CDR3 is CASSYMGTGFVGYTF. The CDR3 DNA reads TGTGCCAGCAGTTACATGGGGACAGGGTTTGTCGGCTACACCTTC.

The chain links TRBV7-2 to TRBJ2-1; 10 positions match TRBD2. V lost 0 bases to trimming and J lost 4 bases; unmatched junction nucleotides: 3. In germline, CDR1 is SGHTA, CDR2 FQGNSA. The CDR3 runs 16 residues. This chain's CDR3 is CASSLAPSGSYNEQFF. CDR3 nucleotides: TGTGCCAGCAGCTTAGCTCCTAGCGGGAGTTACAATGAGCAGTTCTTC.

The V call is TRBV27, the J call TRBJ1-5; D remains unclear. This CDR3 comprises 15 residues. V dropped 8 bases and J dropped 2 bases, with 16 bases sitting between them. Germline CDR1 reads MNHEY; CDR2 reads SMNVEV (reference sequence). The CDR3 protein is CASRLMGGGNQPQHF. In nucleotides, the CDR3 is TGTGCCAGCCGATTAATGGGAGGTGGCAATCAGCCCCAGCATTTT.

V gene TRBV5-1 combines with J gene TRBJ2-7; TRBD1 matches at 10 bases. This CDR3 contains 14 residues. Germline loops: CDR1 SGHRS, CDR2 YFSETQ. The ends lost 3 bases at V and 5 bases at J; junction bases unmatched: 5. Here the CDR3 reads CASSSGQGINEQYF. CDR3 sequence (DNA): TGCGCCAGCAGCTCGGGACAGGGGATCAACGAGCAGTACTTC.

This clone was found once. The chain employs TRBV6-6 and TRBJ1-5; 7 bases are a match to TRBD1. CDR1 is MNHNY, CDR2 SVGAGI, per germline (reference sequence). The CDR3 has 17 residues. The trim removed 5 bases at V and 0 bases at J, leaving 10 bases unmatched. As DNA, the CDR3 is TGTGCCAGCAGTCCCCTCTGGACAGGATATAGCAATCAGCCCCAGCATTTT. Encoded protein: CASSPLWTGYSNQPQHF.

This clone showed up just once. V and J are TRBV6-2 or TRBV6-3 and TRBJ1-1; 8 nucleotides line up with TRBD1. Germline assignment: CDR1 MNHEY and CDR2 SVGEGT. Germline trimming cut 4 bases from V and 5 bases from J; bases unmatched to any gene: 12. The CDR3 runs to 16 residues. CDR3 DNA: TGTGCCAGCAGTTTCGACCTCGACAGGGGAAAAACTGAAGCTTTCTTT. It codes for CASSFDLDRGKTEAFF.

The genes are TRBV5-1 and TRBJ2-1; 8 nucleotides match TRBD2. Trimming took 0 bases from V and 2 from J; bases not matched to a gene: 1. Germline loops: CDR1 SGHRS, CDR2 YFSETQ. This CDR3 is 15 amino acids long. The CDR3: CASSLDGGAYNEQFF. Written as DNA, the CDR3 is TGCGCCAGCAGCTTGGACGGGGGGGCCTACAATGAGCAGTTCTTC.

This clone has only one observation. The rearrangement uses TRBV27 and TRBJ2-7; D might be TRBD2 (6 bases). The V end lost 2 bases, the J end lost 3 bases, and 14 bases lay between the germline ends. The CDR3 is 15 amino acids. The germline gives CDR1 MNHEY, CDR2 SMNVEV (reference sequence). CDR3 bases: TGTGCCAGCAGTTTAACGTCGGCGGGGAACTACGAGCAGTACTTC. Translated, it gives CASSLTSAGNYEQYF.

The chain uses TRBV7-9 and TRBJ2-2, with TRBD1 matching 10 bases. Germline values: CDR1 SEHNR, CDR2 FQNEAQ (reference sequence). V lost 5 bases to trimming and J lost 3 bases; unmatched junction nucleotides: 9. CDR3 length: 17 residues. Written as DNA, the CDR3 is TGTGCCAGCAGCCCGGATGGACAGGGGGTTTACACCGGGGAGCTGTTTTTT. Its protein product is CASSPDGQGVYTGELFF.

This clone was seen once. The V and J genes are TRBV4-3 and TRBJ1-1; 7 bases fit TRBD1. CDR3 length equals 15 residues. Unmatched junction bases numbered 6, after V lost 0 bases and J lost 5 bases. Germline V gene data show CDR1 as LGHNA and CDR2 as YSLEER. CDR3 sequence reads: CASSQDSGGRTEAFF. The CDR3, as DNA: TGCGCCAGCAGCCAAGACTCAGGGGGGAGGACTGAAGCTTTCTTT.

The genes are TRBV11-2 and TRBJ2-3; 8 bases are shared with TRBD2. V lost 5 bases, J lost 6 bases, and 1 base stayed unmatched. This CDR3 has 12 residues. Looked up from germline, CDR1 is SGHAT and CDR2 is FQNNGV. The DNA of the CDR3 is TGTGCCAGCAGCCCGGGGGGGGATACGCAGTATTTT. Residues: CASSPGGDTQYF.

The CDR3, as DNA: TGTGCCAGCAGCCAGGCTCCCGGAGGGCGGGGACAGGGGGGAGACACTGAAGCTTTCTTT. Amino acid sequence: CASSQAPGGRGQGGDTEAFF. This rearrangement joins TRBV3-1 (or the pseudogene TRBV3-2) to TRBJ1-1, with TRBD1 matching 11 bases. Per germline, CDR1 LGHDT and CDR2 YNNKEL (reference sequence). J gave up 3 bases and V 3 bases, and 18 bases lay outside the gene matches. This CDR3 is built from 20 residues.

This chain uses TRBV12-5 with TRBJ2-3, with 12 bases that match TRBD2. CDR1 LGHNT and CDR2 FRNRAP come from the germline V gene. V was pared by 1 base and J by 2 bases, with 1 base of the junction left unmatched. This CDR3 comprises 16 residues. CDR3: CASGLGTSGITDTQYF. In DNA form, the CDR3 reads TGTGCTAGTGGTTTGGGGACTAGCGGGATCACAGATACGCAGTATTTT.

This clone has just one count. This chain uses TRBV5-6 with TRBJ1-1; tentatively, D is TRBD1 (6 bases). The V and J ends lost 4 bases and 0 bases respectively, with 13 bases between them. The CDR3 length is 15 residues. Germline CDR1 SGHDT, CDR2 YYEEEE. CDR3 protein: CASSPGHRLNTEAFF. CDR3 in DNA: TGTGCCAGCAGCCCGGGACACCGACTGAACACTGAAGCTTTCTTT.